The source of this T cell receptor beta chain is a study of blood T cell repertoires in COVID-19. Study background: Samples representing acute and convalescent COVID-19 were sourced from the United States, Italy and Spain.

Per the study methods: Amplified reference gene primers provided the basis for estimating nucleated cell counts. Some clones are missing from TCRdb's copy, which holds only in-frame ones; the method was immunoSEQ multiplex PCR. V and J calls and clone size are copied from that table; D and trimming were computed from the DNA. The sample consists of fewer than 500,000 clones, around nine tenths of them appearing once. Sequencing was done on a sample of peripheral blood. This TCR was recovered from a woman in her 30s with acute or convalescent COVID-19.

The CDR3, as DNA: TGTGCCAGCAGCTTAGGCTTCGGGGGGGCCAATACGCAGTATTTT. Translating gives CASSLGFGGANTQYF. This chain joins TRBV7-2 and TRBJ2-3, with 8 bases matching TRBD2. The CDR3 has 15 amino acids. The J segment lost 7 bases and the V segment lost 1 base, leaving 7 bases of the junction unmatched. Germline V gives CDR1 SGHTA, CDR2 FQGNSA.